The sequence of this T cell receptor (beta chain) was determined in a study of early T cells in non-severe SARS-CoV-2 infection. Study results and caveats: Comparison of clonotypes with VDJdb favored anti-spike CD8 responses while missing private and CD4 specificities.

This clonotype was found a few times. What it binds is not known. In TCRdb, the 5' RACE reads were re-called with MiXCR into one record per CDR3 protein. The sample records roughly 52,000 distinct CDR3 sequences, 8% to 10% being singletons. Germline loops: CDR1 SGHNT, CDR2 YYREEE (reference sequence). V gave up 4 bases and J gave up 0 bases; unmatched junction bases: 2. The CDR3 consists of 15 residues. The chain combines TRBV5-4 with TRBJ2-3; 10 bases line up with TRBD2. Sequences were obtained from whole blood. The source is an adult who was a healthcare worker with PCR-confirmed SARS-CoV-2 infection or an uninfected control (not recorded which). The CDR3 DNA reads TGTGCCAGCAGCAGGACTAGCGGCAGCACAGATACGCAGTATTTT. Its translation: CASSRTSGSTDTQYF.